These 6 T cell receptor beta chains originate from one sample sequenced in a study of blood T cells in healthy people across ages. Using a J-beta primer mix together with a sample-barcoded 5' primer, a second PCR was run for about 7 to 12 cycles. From the 5' RACE reads, TCRdb called clonotypes with MiXCR, one entry per CDR3 protein. The repertoire holds about 670,000 distinct CDR3 sequences, with around 41% as singletons. Sequenced input: blood. These receptors came from an older man in good health.

In its sample, this clonotype was seen many times. The chain links TRBV29-1 to TRBJ2-5, with D unclear. CDR1 is SQVTM, CDR2 ANQGSEA, per germline. V was pared by 3 bases and J by 5 bases, with 22 bases between. This CDR3 region has 16 residues. As DNA, the CDR3 is TGCAGCGTTGACCCCTCATCGACTGTGGGTTTGGAGACCCAGTACTTC. Translation gives CSVDPSSTVGLETQYF.

This clonotype was counted once. V is TRBV28 and J is TRBJ1-4; 7 bases fit TRBD1. Germline trimming cut 3 bases from V and 7 bases from J; bases unmatched to any gene: 8. The germline V gene has CDR1 MDHEN and CDR2 SYDVKM. The CDR3 is 15 residues long. The CDR3 here is CASSFSDRRSEKLFF. The CDR3 DNA reads as TGTGCCAGCAGTTTTTCGGACAGGAGAAGTGAAAAACTGTTTTTT. Based on the CDR3 plus reference TRBV28 and TRBJ1-4, the full variable domain is DVKVTQSSRYLVKRTGEKVFLECVQDMDHENMFWYRQDPGLGLRLIYFSYDVKMKEKGDIPEGYSVSREKKERFSLILESASTNQTSMYLCASSFSDRRSEKLFFGSGTQLSVL.

This chain links TRBV3-1 with TRBJ2-5; D call uncertain. Deletions cut 4 bases from V and 1 base from J, with 19 bases between. The CDR3 is made up of 17 amino acids. The V gene's germline CDR1 is LGHDT and CDR2 YNNKEL (reference sequence). CDR3 DNA sequence: TGTGCCAGCAGCCCATCCTCTAAAAGGACCTTCCAAGAGACCCAGTACTTC. This gives the protein CASSPSSKRTFQETQYF.

The sample holds many counts of this clonotype. The rearrangement links TRBV29-1 to TRBJ2-7; 7 bases align to TRBD1. V trimming: 5 bases; J trimming: 5 bases; junction bases outside the gene matches: 9. The CDR3 spans 13 residues. Germline CDR1 and CDR2: SQVTM and ANQGSEA. In nucleotides, the CDR3 is TGCAGCGTTCGACAGGGCTTTTTGGACGAGCAGTACTTC. As protein: CSVRQGFLDEQYF.

This chain links TRBV4-1 with TRBJ2-2; 14 bases line up with TRBD2. The CDR3 runs to 17 residues. The germline CDR1 and CDR2 sequences are MGHRA and YSYEKL. V dropped 1 base and J dropped 6; count of bases not matched to a gene: 4. DNA of the CDR3: TGCGCCAGCAGCCAAGTCGTGACTAGCGGGGGGGCCGGGGAGCTGTTTTTT. It translates to CASSQVVTSGGAGELFF.

V usage is TRBV4-3 and J usage is TRBJ2-5, with 11 bases aligning to TRBD2. The CDR3 has 17 residues. V shed 0 bases, J shed 11 bases, and the junction held 14 bases outside the gene matches. In germline, CDR1 is LGHNA, CDR2 YSLEER. The CDR3: CASSQELSSGRSYEQYF. CDR3 bases: TGCGCCAGCAGCCAAGAGTTGTCTAGCGGGAGGTCGTATGAGCAGTACTTC.